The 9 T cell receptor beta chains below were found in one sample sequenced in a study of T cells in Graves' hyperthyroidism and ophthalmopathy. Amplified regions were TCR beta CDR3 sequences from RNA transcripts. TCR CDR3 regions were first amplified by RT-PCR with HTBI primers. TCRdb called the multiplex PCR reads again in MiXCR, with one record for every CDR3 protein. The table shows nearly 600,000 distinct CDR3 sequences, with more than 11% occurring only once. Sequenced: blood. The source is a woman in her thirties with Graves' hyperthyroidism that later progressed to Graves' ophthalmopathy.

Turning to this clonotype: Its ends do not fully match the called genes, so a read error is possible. This CDR3 reads CASSRRWNGSRETQHF. Written as DNA, the CDR3 is TGTGCCAGCAGTCGTCGGTGGAACGGCAGCCGGGAGACACAGCACTTC. The V gene is TRBV28, the J gene TRBJ2-5; D is perhaps TRBD2 (6 bases). There are 16 residues in the CDR3. Germline loops: CDR1 MDHEN, CDR2 SYDVKM.

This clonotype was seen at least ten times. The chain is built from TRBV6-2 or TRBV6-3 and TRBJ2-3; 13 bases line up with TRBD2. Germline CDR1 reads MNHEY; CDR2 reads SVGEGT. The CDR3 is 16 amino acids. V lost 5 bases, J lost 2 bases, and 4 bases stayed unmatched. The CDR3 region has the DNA TGTGCCAGCAGTCAACTAGCGGGAGGGAACACAGATACGCAGTATTTT. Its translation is CASSQLAGGNTDTQYF.

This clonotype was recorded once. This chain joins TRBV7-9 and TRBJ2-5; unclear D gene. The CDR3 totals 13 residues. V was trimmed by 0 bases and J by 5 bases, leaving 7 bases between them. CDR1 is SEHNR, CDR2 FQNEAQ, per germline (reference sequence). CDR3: CASSLARGETQYF. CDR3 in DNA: TGTGCCAGCAGCTTAGCGCGCGGCGAGACCCAGTACTTC.

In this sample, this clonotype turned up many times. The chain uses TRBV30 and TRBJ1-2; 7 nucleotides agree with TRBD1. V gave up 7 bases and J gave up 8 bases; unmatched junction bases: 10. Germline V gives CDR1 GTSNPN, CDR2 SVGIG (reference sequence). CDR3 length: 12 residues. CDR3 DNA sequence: TGTGCCTATAGACAGGGAACTGGAGGCTACACCTTC. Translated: CAYRQGTGGYTF.

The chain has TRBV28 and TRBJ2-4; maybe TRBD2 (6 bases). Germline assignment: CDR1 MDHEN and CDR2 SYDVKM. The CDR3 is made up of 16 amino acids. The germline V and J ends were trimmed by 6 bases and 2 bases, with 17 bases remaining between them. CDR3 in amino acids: CASSPGPGVTKNIQYF. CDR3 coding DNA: TGTGCCAGCAGCCCGGGCCCGGGGGTGACCAAAAACATTCAGTACTTC.

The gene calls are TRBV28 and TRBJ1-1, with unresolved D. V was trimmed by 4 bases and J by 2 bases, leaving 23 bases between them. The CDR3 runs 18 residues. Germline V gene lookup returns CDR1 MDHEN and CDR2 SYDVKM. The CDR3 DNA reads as TGTGCCAGCAGTTACCCGCCTCTCAATAGAAGGGTAAACACTGAAGCTTTCTTT. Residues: CASSYPPLNRRVNTEAFF.

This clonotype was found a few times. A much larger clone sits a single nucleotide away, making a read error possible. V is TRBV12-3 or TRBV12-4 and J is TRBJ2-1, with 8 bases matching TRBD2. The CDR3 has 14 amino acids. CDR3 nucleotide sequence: TGTGCCGGCAGGCCTGGACTAGCTAATCCAGAGCAGTTCTTC. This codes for CAGRPGLANPEQFF.

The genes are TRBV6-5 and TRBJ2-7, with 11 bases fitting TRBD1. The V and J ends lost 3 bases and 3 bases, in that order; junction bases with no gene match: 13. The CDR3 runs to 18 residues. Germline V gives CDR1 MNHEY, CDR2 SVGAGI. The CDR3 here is CASSYSEPGQGGLYEQYF. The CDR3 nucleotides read TGTGCCAGCAGTTATTCCGAGCCGGGACAGGGGGGCCTCTACGAGCAGTACTTC.

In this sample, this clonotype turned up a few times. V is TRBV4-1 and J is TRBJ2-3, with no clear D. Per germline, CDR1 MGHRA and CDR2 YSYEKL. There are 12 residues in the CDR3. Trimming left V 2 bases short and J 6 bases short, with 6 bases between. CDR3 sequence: CASSQIADTQYF. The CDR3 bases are TGCGCCAGCAGCCAAATCGCCGATACGCAGTATTTT.